The rows below give T cell receptor beta chains drawn from one sample of a study of identical twins. Each CDR3 protein is one row after TCRdb ran MiXCR on the 5' RACE reads. The sample shows roughly 1.6 million distinct CDR3 sequences, around 29% of them seen only once. The sample taken for sequencing was cord blood. The source of these receptors is a newborn girl in good health. The CDR3 runs from the conserved cysteine through the conserved F or W. The D gene is left open where the match is weak. Expanded clones get a size class; other rows say once, few or many, or leave the size out.

cdr3_nt | cdr3_aa | j_call | clone_size | d_call | v_call
TGCGCCAGCACCGTATCGGGACAGCCCTACGAGCAGTACTTC | CASTVSGQPYEQYF | TRBJ2-7 | many | TRBD1 | TRBV5-1
TGTGCCAGCAGCTTGGACCCAGAGGGAGGTGGCTACACCTTC | CASSLDPEGGGYTF | TRBJ1-2 | NA | NA | TRBV5-6
TGTGCCACCAGTGACCCGAAATACACAGATACGCAGTATTTT | CATSDPKYTDTQYF | TRBJ2-3 | NA | NA | TRBV24-1
TGTGCCAGCAGCTTCAAGGGGTCGAACACTGAAGCTTTCTTT | CASSFKGSNTEAFF | TRBJ1-1 | NA | NA | TRBV5-6
TGTGCCAGCAGTTTCTCACAGGGGAGGGACACTGAAGCTTTCTTT | CASSFSQGRDTEAFF | TRBJ1-1 | NA | TRBD1 | TRBV27
TGTGCCAGCTCACCGGGGACAGGGACTGCTGAAGCTTTCTTT | CASSPGTGTAEAFF | TRBJ1-1 | NA | TRBD1 | TRBV18
TGTGCCACTCCGGGACAGGGGGACTATGGCTACACCTTC | CATPGQGDYGYTF | TRBJ1-2 | few | TRBD1 | TRBV24-1
TGTGCCAGCAGCTTCGGAGGAGAGGTGGGGACCCAGTACTTC | CASSFGGEVGTQYF | TRBJ2-5 | NA | NA | TRBV11-2
TGTGCCAGCAGTACCCCAGGAAAGGGGCACAATGAGCAGTACTTC | CASSTPGKGHNEQYF | TRBJ2-5 | NA | NA | TRBV27
TGTGCCAGCAGCTTAGTCTTGGGGGGGACCCAGTACTTC | CASSLVLGGTQYF | TRBJ2-5 | few | NA | TRBV11-2
TGCAGTGCTAGAGATGGATTGTCGGGACAGGCCGAAAACTATGGCTACACCTTC | CSARDGLSGQAENYGYTF | TRBJ1-2 | NA | TRBD1 | TRBV20-1
TGTGCCAGCAGTTTATCAGAGGACACCTACGAGCAGTACTTC | CASSLSEDTYEQYF | TRBJ2-7 | few | NA | TRBV27
TGTGCCAGCAGCTTAGCGGTCCTGGCGACTTACACTGAAGCTTTCTTT | CASSLAVLATYTEAFF | TRBJ1-1 | NA | NA | TRBV7-9
TGCGCCAGCAGCCAAGGCGTTCTCGAGACCCAGTACTTC | CASSQGVLETQYF | TRBJ2-5 | many | NA | TRBV4-1
TGCAGCTCTTCGACAGGGTCTAATGAAAAACTGTTTTTT | CSSSTGSNEKLFF | TRBJ1-4 | few | TRBD1 | TRBV29-1
TGTGCCAGCAGCTTAGAAGGGGCTAGCGACTACAGTGAGCAGTTCTTC | CASSLEGASDYSEQFF | TRBJ2-1 | once | NA | TRBV13
TGTGCCAGCAGCCCGCGACAGGGGTCAAATGAAAAACTGTTTTTT | CASSPRQGSNEKLFF | TRBJ1-4 | NA | TRBD1 | TRBV7-2
TGTGCCAGCAGCTTAGGTTTGGGTCTCAACATAGATACGCAGTATTTT | CASSLGLGLNIDTQYF | TRBJ2-3 | NA | NA | TRBV7-2
TGTGCTAGCACCTCCCGGGACAGGGGGTCATACGAGCAGTACTTC | CASTSRDRGSYEQYF | TRBJ2-7 | few | NA | TRBV21-1
TGCAGTGCTAACCGGGCCTACAATGAAAAACTGTTTTTT | CSANRAYNEKLFF | TRBJ1-4 | few | NA | TRBV20-1
TGTGCCAGTACCAATAGAGTGGGCTCCTGGTGGAACACTGAAGCTTTCTTT | CASTNRVGSWWNTEAFF | TRBJ1-1 | NA | NA | TRBV19
TGTGCCACGAGTAGGGACGTATTCTCTGGGGCCAACGTCCTGACTTTC | CATSRDVFSGANVLTF | TRBJ2-6 | few | NA | TRBV10-3
TGTGCCATCAGTGGGACAGGGGGCAGTGAAAAACTGTTTTTT | CAISGTGGSEKLFF | TRBJ1-4 | NA | TRBD1 | TRBV10-3
TGCAGCGTTTGGAGGGGGCGGGAGGTTTCGTTCTTC | CSVWRGREVSFF | TRBJ2-1 | few | NA | TRBV29-1
TGTGCCACCAGTAAGAAGACCCAGTACTTC | CATSKKTQYF | TRBJ2-5 | NA | NA | TRBV24-1
TGTGCCAGCAGTTACCGACAGGACTACTCTGGAAACACCATATATTTT | CASSYRQDYSGNTIYF | TRBJ1-3 | NA | NA | TRBV6-5
TGTGCCAGCAGCTTGGGCTTTAGCGGCACAGATACGCAGTATTTT | CASSLGFSGTDTQYF | TRBJ2-3 | few | NA | TRBV12-3/TRBV12-4
TGTGCCAGCACCCTGGGGCGGACATTTAAAGAGACCCAGTACTTC | CASTLGRTFKETQYF | TRBJ2-5 | few | NA | TRBV28
TGCGCCAGCAGCTTCAAAGTTGGAGGGAGTTCCTGCAATGAGCAGTTCTTC | CASSFKVGGSSCNEQFF | TRBJ2-1 | once | NA | TRBV5-1
TGTGCCAGCAGCCAAGATACGGACTCTTTCTACAATGAGCAGTTCTTC | CASSQDTDSFYNEQFF | TRBJ2-1 | NA | NA | TRBV14
TGTGCCAGCAGCGTAGAAGCGGCCTCCTACAATGAGCAGTTCTTC | CASSVEAASYNEQFF | TRBJ2-1 | many | NA | TRBV9
TGTGCCAGCAGCCAAGATTCAACGAGTGTTACATTCTATGGCTACACCTTC | CASSQDSTSVTFYGYTF | TRBJ1-2 | few | NA | TRBV3-1
TGCAGTGCTGGAGCAGTTAGTGGGGCCAACGTCCTGACTTTC | CSAGAVSGANVLTF | TRBJ2-6 | NA | NA | TRBV20-1
TGTGCCAGCAGTAGGGACTGGTCCCAATACGAGCAGTACTTC | CASSRDWSQYEQYF | TRBJ2-7 | NA | NA | TRBV6-5
TGTGCCAGCAGTAAAACTAGCGGGGGGCTTTACGAGCAGTACTTC | CASSKTSGGLYEQYF | TRBJ2-7 | few | TRBD2 | TRBV25-1
TGCAGCGTTTGGCGGGGCACTGAAGCTTTCTTT | CSVWRGTEAFF | TRBJ1-1 | few | NA | TRBV29-1
TGTGCCGGCAGTATCTATCCAGGGTACGAGCAGTACTTC | CAGSIYPGYEQYF | TRBJ2-7 | NA | NA | TRBV12-3/TRBV12-4
TGTGCCAGCAGCCTCGGGACAGGGAACTCCTATAATTCACCCCTCCACTTT | CASSLGTGNSYNSPLHF | TRBJ1-6 | NA | TRBD1 | TRBV28
TGCGCCAGCAGTGACCCCGGGGAGCTGTTTTTT | CASSDPGELFF | TRBJ2-2 | once | NA | TRBV10-2
TGTGCCAGCAGTCCATATACTAGCGGGGGGGCCTACGAGCAGTACTTC | CASSPYTSGGAYEQYF | TRBJ2-7 | few | TRBD2 | TRBV12-3/TRBV12-4
TGCAGGGGAACTAGCGGGTTAACAGATACGCAGTATTTT | CRGTSGLTDTQYF | TRBJ2-3 | few | TRBD2 | TRBV20-1
TGTGCCAGCAGCCAGCGGACTAGCGGGGGGGTTCTAGCCAAAAACATTCAGTACTTC | CASSQRTSGGVLAKNIQYF | TRBJ2-4 | NA | TRBD2 | TRBV7-2
TGTGCCACCAGCAGAGATGGTTTCGGACAGGGATCAGATACGCAGTATTTT | CATSRDGFGQGSDTQYF | TRBJ2-3 | few | TRBD1 | TRBV15
TGTGCCAGCAGTTTCAGGGCTATCTACGAGCAGTACTTC | CASSFRAIYEQYF | TRBJ2-7 | few | NA | TRBV27
TGTGCCAGCAGCCTAGAACACAGGGGGCGCACAGATACGCAGTATTTT | CASSLEHRGRTDTQYF | TRBJ2-3 | many | TRBD1 | TRBV4-2
TGCAGTGCTAGTAACTACGAGCAGTACTTC | CSASNYEQYF | TRBJ2-7 | many | NA | TRBV20-1
TGTGCCAGCAGTTACCTGACAGGGTCCGGAAGTGGCTACACCTTC | CASSYLTGSGSGYTF | TRBJ1-2 | NA | TRBD1 | TRBV6-6
TGCAGCGTGCGGACTAGCGGGGCCTACGAGCAGTACTTC | CSVRTSGAYEQYF | TRBJ2-7 | many | TRBD2 | TRBV29-1
TGCGCCAGCAGCCAAGCACGGGACGTAGATAATTCACCCCTCCACTTT | CASSQARDVDNSPLHF | TRBJ1-6 | NA | NA | TRBV4-1
TGTGCCAGCAGTCCTGACAGGGGGCGAGCAGATACGCAGTATTTT | CASSPDRGRADTQYF | TRBJ2-3 | many | TRBD1 | TRBV28
TGTGCCAGCAGTACGCCCCAGGACGGCGGTGGCTACACCTTC | CASSTPQDGGGYTF | TRBJ1-2 | few | NA | TRBV27
TGTGCCAGCAGCTCCGGTCTGCCCCAACCCCAGCATTTT | CASSSGLPQPQHF | TRBJ1-5 | NA | NA | TRBV7-6
TGTGCCAGCAAGGCAGGGACTTTCTACGAGCAGTACTTC | CASKAGTFYEQYF | TRBJ2-7 | many | NA | TRBV6-1
TGCGCCAGCAGCTTGATTGCGGGAGGGGCTGTGGAGACCCAGTACTTC | CASSLIAGGAVETQYF | TRBJ2-5 | NA | TRBD2 | TRBV5-1
TGCAGCGTTGGCGGTCAGGGAGGTGGGGGGGACACTGAAGCTTTCTTT | CSVGGQGGGGDTEAFF | TRBJ1-1 | NA | NA | TRBV29-1